Below, one T cell receptor (beta chain) is given with its context. V was shortened by 6 bases and J by 6 bases, with 12 bases between the two germline ends. CDR1 and CDR2 (germline): MNHGY, SAAAGT. The CDR3 runs to 12 residues. This record comes from a study of OX40 agonist ivuxolimab in advanced cancers. Study-level information: Every patient in dose escalation had hepatocellular carcinoma, melanoma, renal cell or head and neck cancer.

Clones were sequenced by immunoSEQ multiplex PCR, and TCRdb holds only the in-frame ones, with some missing. Of around 1,200 clones detected, less than 80% appear once; the ten largest clones hold around 8.3%. The sequence was obtained from an adult with an advanced solid tumor such as melanoma, head and neck, liver or kidney cancer. This material was acquired in a trial of the OX40 agonist ivuxolimab. The chain employs TRBV6-8 and TRBJ2-7, with D maybe TRBD1 (6 bases). In DNA form, the CDR3 reads TGTGCCAGCAGGGCAGGGGTAGGCGAGCAGTACTTC. It encodes CASRAGVGEQYF.